The sample holds one count of the clone carrying this TCR beta chain. The data are from a study of blood T cell repertoires in COVID-19. CDR1 PRHDT and CDR2 FYEKMQ come from the germline V gene (reference sequence). The trim removed 5 bases at V and 4 bases at J, leaving 5 bases unmatched. CDR3 length equals 15 residues. The table came from immunoSEQ multiplex PCR; TCRdb's copy has only in-frame clones and leaves some out. The sample consists of about 200,000 clones, approximately 80% of them appearing once. The V and J genes are TRBV13 and TRBJ2-6; 7 bases align to TRBD1. Sequencing was performed on peripheral blood. The receptor comes from a middle-aged man with acute or convalescent COVID-19. The DNA of the CDR3 is TGTGCCAGCAGCCGCAGGGGGACAGGGGCCAACGTCCTGACTTTC. Translating gives CASSRRGTGANVLTF.